The present T cell receptor (beta chain) was sequenced within a study of T cell changes during pregnancy in multiple sclerosis. CDR1 is SGHKS, CDR2 YYEKEE, per germline (reference sequence). The CDR3 spans 14 residues. J lost 3 bases, V lost 0 bases, and 2 bases had no gene match. Repertoires were generated with immunoSEQ multiplex PCR, while TCRdb's copy carries only in-frame clones and drops some. The data show tens of thousands of clones, over 75% seen once. The rearrangement uses TRBV5-5 and TRBJ2-7, with 8 bases matching TRBD2. The material sequenced was peripheral blood, taken before pregnancy. This TCR derives from a female donor with multiple sclerosis, enrolled in a pregnancy study. This CDR3 is CASSLAGGHYEQYF. The DNA for the CDR3 is TGTGCCAGCAGCTTGGCGGGGGGGCACTACGAGCAGTACTTC.